The text below deals with one TCR beta chain. These data originate in a study of blood T cell repertoires in COVID-19. About the research overall: COVID-19 samples collected from the United States, Italy and Spain covered acute and convalescent phases. Sources were T cells, B-cell-depleted T cells, or PBMCs; the material itself was cDNA or gDNA.

As processed by the authors: Quantification of nucleated cells was approximated via reference gene primer amplification. Some clones are missing from TCRdb's copy, which holds only in-frame ones; the method was immunoSEQ multiplex PCR. V, J and clone size derive from that table, while D and trimming were established from the DNA sequence. The repertoire has around 65,000 clones, under 85% of them found once; the top ten carry 20%. Sequenced input: peripheral blood. The source of this sequence is a woman of 80 years or more with active or convalescent COVID-19.

CDR3 protein: CASSTGGNEQFF. The CDR3 DNA follows: TGTGCCAGCAGCACCGGCGGCAATGAGCAGTTCTTC. This sequence joins TRBV12-3 or TRBV12-4 and TRBJ2-1; no reliable D call. This CDR3 contains 12 residues. V lost 6 bases and J lost 6, with 9 bases in between.